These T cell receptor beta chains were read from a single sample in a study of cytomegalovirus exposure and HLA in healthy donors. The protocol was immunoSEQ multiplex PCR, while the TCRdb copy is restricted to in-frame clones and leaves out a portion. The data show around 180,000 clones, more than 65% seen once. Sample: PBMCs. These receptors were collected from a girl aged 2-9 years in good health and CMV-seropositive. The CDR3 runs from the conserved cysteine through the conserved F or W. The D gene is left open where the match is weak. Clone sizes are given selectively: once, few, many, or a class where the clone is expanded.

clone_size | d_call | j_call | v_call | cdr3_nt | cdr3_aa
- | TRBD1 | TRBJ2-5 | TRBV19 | TGTGCCAGTAGTATTTACAGGGGGCTGTCAGAGACCCAGTACTTC | CASSIYRGLSETQYF
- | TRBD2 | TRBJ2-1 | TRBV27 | TGTGCCAGCAGTTCCCGGACTAGCACCTCCTACAATGAGCAGTTCTTC | CASSSRTSTSYNEQFF
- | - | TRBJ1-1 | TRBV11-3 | TGTGCCAGTCGGGGGGTGAACACTGAAGCTTTCTTT | CASRGVNTEAFF
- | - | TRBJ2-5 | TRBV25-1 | TGTGCCAGCAGTGATGGTGAAGAGGGAGAGACCCAGTACTTC | CASSDGEEGETQYF
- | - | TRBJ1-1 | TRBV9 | TGTGCCAGCAGCGGACTGTACCCTGAAGCTTTCTTT | CASSGLYPEAFF
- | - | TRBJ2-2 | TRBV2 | TGTGCCAGCAGTGTATTCACTGTACGTAGACTATCGGGGGAGCTGTTTTTT | CASSVFTVRRLSGELFF
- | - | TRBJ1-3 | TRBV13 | TGTGCCAGCAAGCAGGCGTTCTCTGGAAACACCATATATTTT | CASKQAFSGNTIYF
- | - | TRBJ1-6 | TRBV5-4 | TGTGCCAGTCGCCGGGGGGGTGAGGGTTCACCCCTCCACTTT | CASRRGGEGSPLHF
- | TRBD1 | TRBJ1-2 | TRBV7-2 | TGTGCCAGCAGCTGGACTCCGGGACAGATCTATGGCTACACCTTC | CASSWTPGQIYGYTF
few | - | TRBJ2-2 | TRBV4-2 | TGTGCCAGCAGCCAAGATCCCGGCGAACCTCCGGGAGTCGGGGAGCTGTTTTTT | CASSQDPGEPPGVGELFF
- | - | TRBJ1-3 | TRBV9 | TGTGCCAGCAGCGTAGACACCCTCAGGGCCCCACGCTCTGGAAACACCATATATTTT | CASSVDTLRAPRSGNTIYF
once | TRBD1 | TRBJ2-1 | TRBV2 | TGTGCCAGCAACCGGGACAGGAGTTACAATGAGCAGTTCTTC | CASNRDRSYNEQFF
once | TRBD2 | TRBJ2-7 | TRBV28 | TGTGCCAGCACCCTAGGGCTAGCGGGGACCTACGAGCAGTACTTC | CASTLGLAGTYEQYF
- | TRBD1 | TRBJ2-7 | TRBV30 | TGTGCCTGGAGGAGTCTGGTGCCTGGACAGGGGGCGTCGAAGAACGAGCAGTACTTC | CAWRSLVPGQGASKNEQYF
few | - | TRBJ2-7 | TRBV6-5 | TGTGCCAGCAGTTACTCAGTGCAGGGGGGCATAGAGTACTTC | CASSYSVQGGIEYF
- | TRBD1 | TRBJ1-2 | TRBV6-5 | TGTGCGTCGGGACAGAGCCATGGCTACACCTTC | CASGQSHGYTF
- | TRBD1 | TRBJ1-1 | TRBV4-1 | TGCGCCAGCAGCCCAGACAGGACAGGGAGGGGGAACACTGAAGCTTTCTTT | CASSPDRTGRGNTEAFF